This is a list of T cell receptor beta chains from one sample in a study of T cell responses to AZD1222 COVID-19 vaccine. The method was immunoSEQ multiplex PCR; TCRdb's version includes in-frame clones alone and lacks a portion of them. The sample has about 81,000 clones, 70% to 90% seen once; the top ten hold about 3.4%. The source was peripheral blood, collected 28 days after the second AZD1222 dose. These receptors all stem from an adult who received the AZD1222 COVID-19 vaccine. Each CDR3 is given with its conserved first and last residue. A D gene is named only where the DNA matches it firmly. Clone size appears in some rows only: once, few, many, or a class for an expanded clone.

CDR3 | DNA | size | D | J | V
CASSIIAGGGNEQFF | TGTGCCAGTAGTATAATAGCGGGAGGGGGTAATGAGCAGTTCTTC | - | TRBD2 | TRBJ2-1 | TRBV19
CASRVRGRGEKLFF | TGTGCCAGCAGAGTCCGGGGTCGGGGCGAAAAACTGTTTTTT | - | - | TRBJ1-4 | TRBV2
CASSRGQDYGYTF | TGTGCCAGCTCGCGGGGGCAGGACTATGGCTACACCTTC | - | - | TRBJ1-2 | TRBV7-9
CASQTGGFGYTF | TGTGCCAGTCAGACAGGGGGCTTTGGCTACACCTTC | once | TRBD1 | TRBJ1-2 | TRBV2
CAWGWLGRPDNEQFF | TGTGCCTGGGGCTGGCTTGGACGCCCGGACAATGAGCAGTTCTTC | - | - | TRBJ2-1 | TRBV30
CASSITGPHIREQFF | TGTGCCAGTAGTATTACGGGGCCGCATATAAGGGAGCAGTTCTTC | - | - | TRBJ2-1 | TRBV19
CASSRDGNNSPLHF | TGTGCCAGCAGTCGGGACGGAAATAATTCACCCCTCCACTTT | - | - | TRBJ1-6 | TRBV5-1
CASSFAGTGFLNEKLFF | TGTGCCAGCAGTTTCGCCGGGACAGGGTTTTTGAATGAAAAACTGTTTTTT | - | TRBD1 | TRBJ1-4 | TRBV28
CSALPGQGYTGELFF | TGCAGCGCGCTACCGGGACAGGGGTACACCGGGGAGCTGTTTTTT | - | TRBD1 | TRBJ2-2 | TRBV29-1
CSVEVTRTGTNTDTQYF | TGCAGCGTTGAAGTCACCAGGACAGGGACGAACACAGATACGCAGTATTTT | - | TRBD1 | TRBJ2-3 | TRBV29-1
CASSIGQGVNYGYTF | TGTGCCAGTAGTATAGGGCAGGGTGTGAACTATGGCTACACCTTC | - | - | TRBJ1-2 | TRBV19
CASSQEGTNEKLFF | TGCGCCAGCAGCCAAGAAGGGACTAATGAAAAACTGTTTTTT | - | - | TRBJ1-4 | TRBV4-1
CASRSNRVSEQYF | TGTGCCAGCAGATCGAACAGGGTTAGCGAGCAGTACTTC | few | - | TRBJ2-7 | TRBV6-5
CASSLGGHEQFF | TGTGCCAGCAGTTTAGGGGGACATGAGCAGTTCTTC | - | - | TRBJ2-1 | TRBV12-3/TRBV12-4
CASSLVLGEGKNIQYF | TGTGCCAGCAGTTTGGTCCTCGGAGAGGGCAAAAACATTCAGTACTTC | - | - | TRBJ2-4 | TRBV28
CASSKPGQGSNQPQHF | TGTGCCAGTAGTAAGCCGGGACAGGGGTCTAATCAGCCCCAGCATTTT | - | TRBD1 | TRBJ1-5 | TRBV19
CADRGDQPQHF | TGTGCCGACCGGGGGGATCAGCCCCAGCATTTT | - | - | TRBJ1-5 | TRBV5-5
CASSLVGPNTEAFF | TGTGCCAGCAGCTTAGTGGGTCCGAACACTGAAGCTTTCTTT | - | - | TRBJ1-1 | TRBV7-2
CASSRGGGQPQHF | TGTGCCAGCAGTAGGGGGGGAGGGCAGCCCCAGCATTTT | once | - | TRBJ1-5 | TRBV6-5
CASSYSRDRKETQYF | TGTGCCAGCAGTTACTCGAGGGACAGAAAAGAGACCCAGTACTTC | once | TRBD1 | TRBJ2-5 | TRBV6-5
CASSPFSGGAAKNIQYF | TGCGCCAGCAGCCCCTTTTCAGGGGGCGCCGCCAAAAACATTCAGTACTTC | few | TRBD1 | TRBJ2-4 | TRBV4-3
CASSPRGLGYGYTF | TGTGCCAGTAGTCCCAGGGGGCTAGGATATGGCTACACCTTC | few | TRBD1 | TRBJ1-2 | TRBV19
CASSLEGYNEQFF | TGTGCCAGCAGTTTAGAGGGGTACAATGAGCAGTTCTTC | - | - | TRBJ2-1 | TRBV27
CASSWGGNPKNIQYF | TGTGCCAGCAGTTGGGGGGGAAATCCCAAAAACATTCAGTACTTC | - | TRBD2 | TRBJ2-4 | TRBV5-4
CASSQGISPGYEQYF | TGTGCCAGCAGCCAAGGGATCTCACCCGGCTACGAGCAGTACTTC | - | - | TRBJ2-7 | TRBV3-1/TRBV3-2
CASSVPSETQYF | TGTGCCAGCAGCGTGCCGTCAGAGACCCAGTACTTC | - | - | TRBJ2-5 | TRBV27
CAAAPGPGNQPQHF | TGTGCCGCCGCCCCAGGGCCGGGCAATCAGCCCCAGCATTTT | once | - | TRBJ1-5 | TRBV27
CAIGEAEETQYF | TGTGCCATAGGGGAGGCCGAGGAGACCCAGTACTTC | - | - | TRBJ2-5 | TRBV10-3
CASVGGTGELFF | TGTGCCAGCGTTGGGGGCACCGGGGAGCTGTTTTTT | - | - | TRBJ2-2 | TRBV9
CASSLRLAGDNTGELFF | TGCGCCAGCAGCTTACGACTAGCGGGAGATAACACCGGGGAGCTGTTTTTT | - | TRBD2 | TRBJ2-2 | TRBV5-1
CACTKGNYGYTF | TGTGCCTGTACCAAGGGAAACTATGGCTACACCTTC | - | - | TRBJ1-2 | TRBV30
CGDRELNTGELFF | TGTGGCGATCGCGAACTGAACACCGGGGAGCTGTTTTTT | - | - | TRBJ2-2 | TRBV7-8
CASRGLAGFYEQYF | TGTGCCAGCAGAGGACTAGCGGGATTCTACGAGCAGTACTTC | - | TRBD2 | TRBJ2-7 | TRBV27
CASVSTYEKLFF | TGTGCCAGCGTCAGCACCTATGAAAAACTGTTTTTT | - | - | TRBJ1-4 | TRBV2
CASSRTAGGTYEQYF | TGCGCCAGCAGCCGTACCGCGGGGGGAACCTACGAGCAGTACTTC | - | TRBD2 | TRBJ2-7 | TRBV4-1
CASSGGGQGSTDTQYF | TGTGCCAGTAGCGGCGGGGGACAGGGAAGCACAGATACGCAGTATTTT | - | TRBD1 | TRBJ2-3 | TRBV19
CATGASDSYEQYF | TGTGCCACCGGGGCTAGCGACTCCTACGAGCAGTACTTC | many | - | TRBJ2-7 | TRBV24-1
CASSFTGRVNRAGELFF | TGTGCCAGCAGCTTCACAGGACGGGTAAACCGGGCCGGGGAGCTGTTTTTT | - | - | TRBJ2-2 | TRBV5-5
CASSQRQEKPYEQYF | TGTGCCAGCAGCCAGAGACAGGAGAAGCCCTACGAGCAGTACTTC | - | - | TRBJ2-7 | TRBV3-1/TRBV3-2
CASSPDPRGQTEAFF | TGTGCCAGCTCACCAGACCCTAGGGGGCAAACTGAAGCTTTCTTT | - | TRBD1 | TRBJ1-1 | TRBV18
CASSAKGGVYNEQFF | TGTGCCAGCAGCGCAAAAGGTGGGGTCTACAATGAGCAGTTCTTC | - | - | TRBJ2-1 | TRBV7-9
CASGAANTEAFF | TGTGCTAGTGGTGCAGCGAACACTGAAGCTTTCTTT | - | - | TRBJ1-1 | TRBV12-5